Presented here are 17 T cell receptor beta chains from one specimen sequenced in a study of Graves' ophthalmopathy and Graves' hyperthyroidism. As the template, RNA transcripts were used to amplify TCR beta CDR3 regions. The workflow started with a first-round RT-PCR run with HTBI primers and then moved on to a second-round multiplex PCR. Each CDR3 protein is one row after TCRdb ran MiXCR on the multiplex PCR reads. Of approximately 1.2 million distinct CDR3 sequences in the sample, around a third were seen once. Sequenced material: peripheral blood or thyroid tissue (not recorded which). These receptors came from an adult man with Graves' hyperthyroidism.

The chain joins TRBV7-3 to TRBJ2-2; D is unclear. The CDR3 runs 11 residues. V lost 5 bases, J lost 8 bases, and 6 bases lay in between. Germline-derived CDR1 and CDR2 are SGHTA and FQGTGA. CDR3 in DNA: TGTGCCAGCAGCCTCAAGGGGGAGCTGTTTTTT. Its protein product is CASSLKGELFF.

This clonotype was detected many times. The V gene is TRBV10-3, the J gene TRBJ2-7; no reliable D call. This CDR3 spans 12 amino acids. The germline V gene encodes CDR1 ENHRY and CDR2 SYGVKD. V was shortened by 8 bases and J by 3 bases, with 11 bases between the two germline ends. The CDR3, as DNA: TGTGCCATCGGTACCGAGTTCTACGAGCAGTACTTC. Its protein is CAIGTEFYEQYF.

The chain combines TRBV7-3 with TRBJ2-7; D is perhaps TRBD2 (6 bases). V was cut by 5 bases and J by 7 bases, with 21 bases left in between. Germline CDR1 reads SGHTA; CDR2 reads FQGTGA. The CDR3 totals 15 residues. CDR3 sequence (DNA): TGTGCCAGCAGCCCGGCGGGGTCGACTGCGGGTGAGCAGTACTTC. Its translation: CASSPAGSTAGEQYF.

In this sample, this clonotype turned up a few times. This may arise from a read error, as a much more abundant clone is one base away. The chain uses TRBV10-3 and TRBJ2-5; D ambiguous. The CDR3 totals 11 residues. Germline CDR1 ENHRY, CDR2 SYGVKD. Trimming took 4 bases from V and 1 from J, leaving 1 base between them. The CDR3 DNA follows: TGTGCCATCAGTGCCCAAGAGACCCAGTACTTC. Amino acids: CAISAQETQYF.

In this sample, this clonotype turned up a few times. Since a much larger clone is just one base distant, this may be a read error. No DNA is shown, since the ends of the CDR3 on it are uncertain; the CDR3 is the one TCRdb lists. The chain links TRBV10-2 to TRBJ1-2; the listed D gene, TRBD1, was not tested against the DNA. The CDR3 is 15 amino acids long, termini counted. Looked up from germline, CDR1 is WSHSY and CDR2 is SAAADI. CDR3 residues: CASRPPDSENYGCTF.

This clonotype was observed a few times. The genes are TRBV9 and TRBJ1-1; D possibly corresponds to TRBD1 (5 bases). The V gene's germline CDR1 is SGDLS and CDR2 YYNGEE. Trimming stripped 0 bases from V and 3 bases from J, with 12 bases between. The CDR3 is 15 residues long. The CDR3 here is CASSVVGATDTEAFF. The CDR3 nucleotides read TGTGCCAGCAGCGTAGTAGGGGCAACGGACACTGAAGCTTTCTTT.

This chain connects TRBV15 to TRBJ1-1; D ambiguous. The germline V gene encodes CDR1 LNHNV and CDR2 YYDKDF (reference sequence). Trimming pared 0 bases from V and 5 bases from J, leaving 10 bases between. The CDR3 is made up of 14 amino acids. The CDR3 is CATSRDRWETEAFF. The CDR3 nucleotides read TGTGCCACCAGCAGAGATCGATGGGAGACTGAAGCTTTCTTT.

This clonotype was observed many times. The rearrangement joins TRBV12-3 or TRBV12-4 to TRBJ1-2; D is perhaps TRBD1 (6 bases). With 6 bases removed from V and 1 base from J, the gap between germline ends came to 21 bases. The CDR3 contains 17 residues. CDR3: CASSPTGRGPFNYGYTF. In DNA, the CDR3 is TGTGCCAGCAGCCCGACAGGCCGAGGCCCATTTAACTATGGCTACACCTTC.

The chain links TRBV14 to TRBJ2-5; 9 bases are a match to TRBD2. V was clipped by 0 bases and J by 9 bases; unmatched bases: 8. Germline CDR1 reads SGHDN; CDR2 reads FVKESK. There are 15 residues in the CDR3. CDR3 sequence: CASSQEYSGSFPQYF. In DNA, the CDR3 is TGTGCCAGCAGCCAAGAATATAGCGGGAGTTTCCCCCAGTACTTC.

The chain links TRBV7-8 to TRBJ1-2; 9 nucleotides align to TRBD1. Germline-derived CDR1 and CDR2 are SGHVS and FQNEAQ. V shed 6 bases and J 0 bases; nucleotides not matched to a gene: 8. The CDR3 is 16 amino acids. The CDR3 DNA is TGTGCCAGCAGGTCTGGGACAGGGAAATCTAACTATGGCTACACCTTC. Amino acids: CASRSGTGKSNYGYTF.

There are many counts of this clonotype. V and J are TRBV15 and TRBJ1-2; D may be TRBD1 (6 bases). Germline V gives CDR1 LNHNV, CDR2 YYDKDF (reference sequence). The germline V and J ends were trimmed by 0 bases and 3 bases, with 14 bases remaining between them. The CDR3 contains 16 residues. CDR3 in DNA: TGTGCCACCAGCAGAGATCCCAGGGGTTTGGACTATGGCTACACCTTC. Its protein is CATSRDPRGLDYGYTF.

This clonotype appeared many times. This chain connects TRBV7-9 to TRBJ1-5, with D possibly being TRBD1 (6 bases). Trimming took 5 bases from V and 0 from J, leaving 11 bases between them. Germline CDR1 is SEHNR and CDR2 is FQNEAQ (reference sequence). The CDR3 length is 15 residues. In DNA form, the CDR3 reads TGTGCCAGCAGCCCCGGGACAAATAGCAATCAGCCCCAGCATTTT. Its translation is CASSPGTNSNQPQHF.

J is TRBJ1-2 and V is TRBV20-1; D gene ambiguous. In germline, CDR1 is DFQATT, CDR2 SNEGSKA (reference sequence). The CDR3 loop spans 19 amino acids. Deletions cut 0 bases from V and 0 bases from J, with 23 bases between. For the CDR3, the DNA is TGCAGTGCTAGAGATTTTTTCGCCGGCGCCCGTAGAGCTAACTATGGCTACACCTTC. Amino acids: CSARDFFAGARRANYGYTF.

The sample holds one count of this clonotype. This chain uses TRBV6-4 with TRBJ2-1; D remains unclear. This CDR3 region has 13 residues. Trimming took off 6 bases at V and 3 bases at J, with 9 bases between the two ends. Germline lookup yields CDR1 MRHNA and CDR2 SNTAGT. In DNA form, the CDR3 reads TGTGCCAGCAGGGCAGTTATCTACAATGAGCAGTTCTTC. Encoded protein: CASRAVIYNEQFF.

This clonotype was counted only a few times. The V gene is TRBV5-4, the J gene TRBJ2-7; TRBD1 matches at 9 bases. The junction had 10 bases not matched to a gene; V was cut back by 4 bases and J by 5 bases. In germline, CDR1 is SGHNT, CDR2 YYREEE (reference sequence). CDR3 length equals 15 residues. The CDR3 spells CASSADGTGFDEQYF. Written as DNA, the CDR3 is TGTGCCAGCAGCGCGGACGGGACAGGGTTCGACGAGCAGTACTTC.

In its sample, this clonotype was seen many times. The chain has TRBV7-2 and TRBJ2-7; D is possibly TRBD2 (6 bases). The CDR3 runs 15 residues. The V end lost 3 bases, the J end lost 2 bases, and 14 bases lay between the germline ends. Germline assignment: CDR1 SGHTA and CDR2 FQGNSA. In DNA form, the CDR3 reads TGTGCCAGCAGCTTCGGGACTGAATCGACCTACGAGCAGTACTTC. It is translated as CASSFGTESTYEQYF. Full variable domain (remainder filled in from reference TRBV7-2 and TRBJ2-7): GAGVSQSPSNKVTEKGKDVELRCDPISGHTALYWYRQSLGQGLEFLIYFQGNSAPDKSGLPSDRFSAERTGGSVSTLTIQRTQQEDSAVYLCASSFGTESTYEQYFGPGTRLTVT.

The chain couples TRBV27 to TRBJ2-7; TRBD2 agrees at 12 bases. The CDR3 runs 13 residues. From germline, CDR1 is MNHEY and CDR2 SMNVEV (reference sequence). J gave up 9 bases and V 5 bases, and 5 bases lay outside the gene matches. This CDR3 reads CASSPSGGAAQYF. CDR3 DNA sequence: TGTGCCAGCAGTCCTAGCGGGGGGGCGGCGCAGTACTTC.